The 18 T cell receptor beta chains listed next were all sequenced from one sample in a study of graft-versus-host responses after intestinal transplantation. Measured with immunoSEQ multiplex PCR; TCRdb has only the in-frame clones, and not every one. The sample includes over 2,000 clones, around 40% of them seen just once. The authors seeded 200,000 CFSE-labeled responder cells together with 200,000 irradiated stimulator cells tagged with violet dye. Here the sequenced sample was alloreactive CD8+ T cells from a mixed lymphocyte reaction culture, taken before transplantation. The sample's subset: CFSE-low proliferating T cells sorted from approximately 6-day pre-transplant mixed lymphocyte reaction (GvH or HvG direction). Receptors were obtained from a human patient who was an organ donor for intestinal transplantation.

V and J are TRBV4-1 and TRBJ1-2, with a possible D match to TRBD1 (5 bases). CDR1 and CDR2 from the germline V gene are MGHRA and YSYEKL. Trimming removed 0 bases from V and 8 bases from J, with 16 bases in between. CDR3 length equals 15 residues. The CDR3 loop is CASSQDLYAGKGYTF. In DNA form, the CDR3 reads TGCGCCAGCAGCCAAGACTTATATGCAGGGAAGGGCTACACCTTC.

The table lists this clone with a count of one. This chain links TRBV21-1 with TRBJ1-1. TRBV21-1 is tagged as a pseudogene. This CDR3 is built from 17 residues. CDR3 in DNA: TGTGCCAGCAGAGAGGTAGTAGCTACAACAATTCGCACTGAAGCTTTCTTT. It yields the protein CASREVVATTIRTEAFF.

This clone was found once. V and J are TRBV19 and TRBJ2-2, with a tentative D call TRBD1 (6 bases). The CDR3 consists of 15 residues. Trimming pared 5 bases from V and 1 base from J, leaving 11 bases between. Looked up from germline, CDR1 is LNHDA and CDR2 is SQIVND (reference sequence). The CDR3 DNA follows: TGTGCCAGTAGTTGGGGGCAGGGGAACACCGGGGAGCTGTTTTTT. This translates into CASSWGQGNTGELFF.

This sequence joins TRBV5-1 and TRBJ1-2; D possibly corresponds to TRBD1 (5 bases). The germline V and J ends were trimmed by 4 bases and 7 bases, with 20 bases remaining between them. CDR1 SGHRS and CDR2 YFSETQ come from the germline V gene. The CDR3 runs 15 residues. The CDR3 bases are TGCGCCAGCAGCCCGAAGTCAACGGGGCTGAGTGGCTACACCTTC. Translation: CASSPKSTGLSGYTF.

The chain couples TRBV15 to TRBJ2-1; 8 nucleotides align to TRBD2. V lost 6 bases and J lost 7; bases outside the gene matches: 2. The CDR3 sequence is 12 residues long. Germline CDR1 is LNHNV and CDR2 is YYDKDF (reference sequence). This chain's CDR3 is CATRTGGNEQFF. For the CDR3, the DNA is TGTGCCACCAGGACGGGGGGGAATGAGCAGTTCTTC.

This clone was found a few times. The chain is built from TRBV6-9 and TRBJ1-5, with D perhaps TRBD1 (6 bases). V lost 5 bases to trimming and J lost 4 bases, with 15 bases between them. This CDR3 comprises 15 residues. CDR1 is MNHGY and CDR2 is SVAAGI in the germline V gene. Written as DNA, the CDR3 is TGTGCCAGCAGTAAAAACGCGGGGACAAATCAGCCCCAGCATTTT. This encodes CASSKNAGTNQPQHF.

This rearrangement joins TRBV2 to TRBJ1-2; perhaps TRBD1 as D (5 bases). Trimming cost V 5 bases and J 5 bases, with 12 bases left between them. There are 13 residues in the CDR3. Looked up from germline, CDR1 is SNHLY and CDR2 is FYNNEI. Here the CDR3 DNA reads TGTGCCAGCAGTTTCGTTCAGGGATATGGCTACACCTTC. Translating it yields CASSFVQGYGYTF.

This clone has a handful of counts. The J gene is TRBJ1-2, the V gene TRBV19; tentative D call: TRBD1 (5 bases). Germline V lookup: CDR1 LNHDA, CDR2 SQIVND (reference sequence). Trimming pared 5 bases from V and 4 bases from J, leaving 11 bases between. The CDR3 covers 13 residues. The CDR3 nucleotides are TGTGCCAGTAGTCGGGACGTACCCTATGGCTACACCTTC. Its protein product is CASSRDVPYGYTF. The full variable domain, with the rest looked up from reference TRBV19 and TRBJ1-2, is DGGITQSPKYLFRKEGQNVTLSCEQNLNHDAMYWYRQDPGQGLRLIYYSQIVNDFQKGDIAEGYSVSREKKESFPLTVTSAQKNPTAFYLCASSRDVPYGYTFGSGTRLTVV.

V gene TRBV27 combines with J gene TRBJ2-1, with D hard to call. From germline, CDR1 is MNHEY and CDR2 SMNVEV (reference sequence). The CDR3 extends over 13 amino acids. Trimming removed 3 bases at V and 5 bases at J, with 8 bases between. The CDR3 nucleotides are TGTGCCAGCAGTTTCCGGCCAGACAATGAGCAGTTCTTC. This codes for CASSFRPDNEQFF.

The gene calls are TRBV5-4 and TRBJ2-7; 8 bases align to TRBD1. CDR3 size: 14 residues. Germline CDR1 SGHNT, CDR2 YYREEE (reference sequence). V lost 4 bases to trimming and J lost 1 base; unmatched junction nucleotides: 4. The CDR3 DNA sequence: TGTGCCAGCAGCGGATGGACAGGGTCCTACGAGCAGTACTTC. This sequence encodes CASSGWTGSYEQYF.

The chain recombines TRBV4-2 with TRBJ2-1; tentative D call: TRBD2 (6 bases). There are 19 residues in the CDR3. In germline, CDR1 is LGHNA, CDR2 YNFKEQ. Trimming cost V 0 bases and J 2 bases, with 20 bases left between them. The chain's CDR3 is CASSQDKYPDGGTYNEQFF. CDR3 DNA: TGTGCCAGCAGCCAAGATAAGTATCCGGATGGGGGGACCTACAATGAGCAGTTCTTC.

The CDR3 here is CAWSPGTGSSQPQHF. The CDR3 DNA follows: TGTGCCTGGAGTCCCGGGACAGGGTCCAGTCAGCCCCAGCATTTT. This sequence joins TRBV30 and TRBJ1-5; 9 nucleotides align to TRBD1. Germline CDR1 and CDR2: GTSNPN and SVGIG (reference sequence). V gave up 2 bases and J gave up 6 bases; unmatched junction bases: 8. The CDR3 is 15 amino acids. Together with reference TRBV30 and TRBJ1-5, the CDR3 gives the full variable domain: SQTIHQWPATLVQPVGSPLSLECTVEGTSNPNLYWYRQAAGRGLQLLFYSVGIGQISSEVPQNLSASRPQDRQFILSSKKLLLSDSGFYLCAWSPGTGSSQPQHFGDGTRLSIL.

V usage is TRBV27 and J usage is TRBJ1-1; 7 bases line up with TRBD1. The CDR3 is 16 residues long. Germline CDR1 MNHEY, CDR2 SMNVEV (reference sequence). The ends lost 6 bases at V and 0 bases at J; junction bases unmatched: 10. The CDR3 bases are TGTGCCAGCAGGGGGAGAGGGGGCCTCCTGAACACTGAAGCTTTCTTT. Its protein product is CASRGRGGLLNTEAFF.

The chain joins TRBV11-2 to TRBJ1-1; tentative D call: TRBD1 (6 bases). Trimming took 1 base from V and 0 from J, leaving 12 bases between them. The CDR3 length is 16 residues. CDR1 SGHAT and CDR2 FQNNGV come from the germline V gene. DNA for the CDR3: TGTGCCAGCAGCTTAGCGGGACAAACGATGAACACTGAAGCTTTCTTT. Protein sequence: CASSLAGQTMNTEAFF.

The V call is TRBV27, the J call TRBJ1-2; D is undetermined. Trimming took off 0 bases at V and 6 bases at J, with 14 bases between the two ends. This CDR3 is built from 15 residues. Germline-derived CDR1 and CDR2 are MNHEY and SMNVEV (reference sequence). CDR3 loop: CASSLSRADYNGYTF. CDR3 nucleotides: TGTGCCAGCAGTTTATCCCGAGCAGACTACAATGGCTACACCTTC.

For the CDR3, the DNA is TGTGCCAGCAGCCAAGCGACAGACACCGGGGAGCTGTTTTTT. This codes for CASSQATDTGELFF. This chain connects TRBV4-2 to TRBJ2-2, with a possible D match to TRBD1 (5 bases). The CDR3 extends over 14 amino acids. Trimming took 1 base from V and 3 from J, leaving 6 bases between them. Germline CDR1 LGHNA, CDR2 YNFKEQ.

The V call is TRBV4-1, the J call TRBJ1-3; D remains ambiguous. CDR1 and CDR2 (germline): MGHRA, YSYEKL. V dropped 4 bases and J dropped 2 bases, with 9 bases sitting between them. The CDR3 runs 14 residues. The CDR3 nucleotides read TGCGCCAGCAGCCCCCGTTTGACTGGAAACACCATATATTTT. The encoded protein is CASSPRLTGNTIYF.

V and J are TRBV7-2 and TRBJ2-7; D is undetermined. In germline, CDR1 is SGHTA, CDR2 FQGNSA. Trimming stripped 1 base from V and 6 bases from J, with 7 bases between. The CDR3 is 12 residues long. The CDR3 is CASSLGGAEQYF. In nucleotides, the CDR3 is TGTGCCAGCAGCTTAGGTGGTGCCGAGCAGTACTTC. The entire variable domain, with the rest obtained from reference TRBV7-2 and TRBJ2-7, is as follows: GAGVSQSPSNKVTEKGKDVELRCDPISGHTALYWYRQSLGQGLEFLIYFQGNSAPDKSGLPSDRFSAERTGGSVSTLTIQRTQQEDSAVYLCASSLGGAEQYFGPGTRLTVT.